These 16 T cell receptor beta chains were sequenced from one sample in a study of identifying expanded T cells in peripheral blood. TCRdb keeps only in-frame clones here, not all; method: immunoSEQ multiplex PCR. The table has about 78,000 clones, 84% seen once. Sequenced input: blood. These TCRs come from a person aged 18 to 75 in good health.

The V and J genes are TRBV6-1 and TRBJ2-2; D is unresolved. V gave up 5 bases and J gave up 4 bases, with 14 bases separating them. The germline V gene has CDR1 MNHNS and CDR2 SASEGT. The CDR3 loop spans 15 amino acids. The CDR3 DNA sequence: TGTGCCAGCAGTAACCATTGGACGGTCACCGGGGAGCTGTTTTTT. Translation: CASSNHWTVTGELFF.

The rearrangement uses TRBV7-9 and TRBJ2-7; D remains ambiguous. V dropped 1 base and J dropped 3 bases, with 10 bases sitting between them. Germline-derived CDR1 and CDR2 are SEHNR and FQNEAQ (reference sequence). The CDR3 loop spans 14 amino acids. Here the CDR3 DNA reads TGTGCCAGCAGCTTAGACACAGTCAACTACGAGCAGTACTTC. Its protein product is CASSLDTVNYEQYF.

The V and J genes are TRBV29-1 and TRBJ2-5, with a possible D match to TRBD1 (6 bases). Between the trimmed V and J ends, which lost 6 bases and 2 bases, there was a span of 13 bases. The CDR3 runs to 13 residues. In germline, CDR1 is SQVTM, CDR2 ANQGSEA. CDR3 nucleotide sequence: TGCAGCGTAGTTCGGACAGAGCAAGAGACCCAGTACTTC. Protein product: CSVVRTEQETQYF.

The chain couples TRBV2 to TRBJ2-7, with D hard to call. V was clipped by 6 bases and J by 4 bases, with 16 bases between them. Germline-derived CDR1 and CDR2 are SNHLY and FYNNEI. The CDR3 totals 14 residues. Here the CDR3 DNA reads TGTGCCAGCAGGGGTGCGGACCCACTTTACGAGCAGTACTTC. It translates to CASRGADPLYEQYF.

The chain recombines TRBV9 with TRBJ2-7; TRBD2 is a possible D gene (6 bases). This CDR3 comprises 14 residues. Germline V CDR1 and CDR2: SGDLS, YYNGEE. Trimming took off 4 bases at V and 0 bases at J, with 11 bases between the two ends. CDR3 nucleotides: TGTGCCAGCAGCTCCGGGAGTTCCTCCTACGAGCAGTACTTC. Its protein product is CASSSGSSSYEQYF.

This chain uses TRBV5-1 with TRBJ1-5; the match to TRBD1 covers 8 bases. This CDR3 region has 15 residues. V gave up 4 bases and J gave up 9 bases; unmatched junction bases: 12. CDR1 is SGHRS, CDR2 YFSETQ, per germline. The CDR3 region is CASSLGGQGLWPQHF. CDR3 in DNA: TGCGCCAGCAGCCTCGGCGGACAGGGACTGTGGCCCCAGCATTTT.

This chain joins TRBV4-2 and TRBJ1-2; D perhaps matches TRBD1 (5 bases). Trimming took off 0 bases at V and 8 bases at J, with 13 bases between the two ends. Germline assignment: CDR1 LGHNA and CDR2 YNFKEQ. This CDR3 contains 14 residues. The CDR3 spells CASSQDTGEGGYTF. The CDR3 DNA follows: TGTGCCAGCAGCCAAGATACCGGCGAGGGGGGCTACACCTTC.

V is TRBV11-2 and J is TRBJ1-3; TRBD1 might be the D (5 bases). Per the germline V gene, CDR1 is SGHAT and CDR2 is FQNNGV. CDR3 length: 15 amino acids. Trimming removed 3 bases at V and 0 bases at J, with 9 bases between. The CDR3 here is CASSFEGRSGNTIYF. The CDR3 DNA follows: TGTGCCAGCAGCTTCGAGGGGCGCTCTGGAAACACCATATATTTT.

The J gene is TRBJ1-5, the V gene TRBV4-1; D gene ambiguous. The CDR3 consists of 17 residues. Germline lookup yields CDR1 MGHRA and CDR2 YSYEKL. V shed 3 bases and J shed 0 bases, with 15 bases lying between them. CDR3 bases: TGCGCCAGCAGCCATAGTCCCAGAACCGATAGCAATCAGCCCCAGCATTTT. It specifies CASSHSPRTDSNQPQHF.

This clone was recorded once. The rearrangement joins TRBV19 to TRBJ2-7; TRBD1 matches at 9 bases. CDR1 is LNHDA and CDR2 is SQIVND in the germline V gene (reference sequence). CDR3 length: 18 amino acids. The junction had 15 bases not matched to a gene; V was cut back by 4 bases and J by 2 bases. The CDR3 region has the DNA TGTGCCAGTAGTAAGGGACAGGGCGTCGCGAGCGGGACCTACGAGCAGTACTTC. Encoded protein: CASSKGQGVASGTYEQYF.

This clone appeared a few times. Other DNA sequences in the same sample also yield this CDR3. This CDR3 is CASSLAGGTYEQYF. Here the CDR3 DNA reads TGTGCCAGCAGCTTAGCTGGGGGTACCTACGAGCAGTACTTC. The chain carries TRBV7-3 and TRBJ2-7; the D gene could be TRBD1 or TRBD2 (5 bases each). CDR1 is SGHTA and CDR2 is FQGTGA in the germline V gene. V shed 2 bases and J shed 2 bases, with 10 bases lying between them. This CDR3 has 14 residues.

The chain employs TRBV28 and TRBJ1-4; D is unclear. The V and J ends lost 2 bases and 8 bases respectively, with 6 bases between them. Germline V gene data show CDR1 as MDHEN and CDR2 as SYDVKM. The CDR3 has 12 residues. CDR3 amino acids: CASSLEGEKLFF. The CDR3 nucleotides read TGTGCCAGCAGTTTAGAGGGAGAAAAACTGTTTTTT.

The chain uses TRBV7-2 and TRBJ2-7; no clear D. Germline CDR1 and CDR2: SGHTA and FQGNSA. The CDR3 extends over 11 amino acids. V dropped 2 bases and J dropped 6 bases, with 5 bases sitting between them. The CDR3 coding sequence is TGTGCCAGCAGCTTAAGTTTCGAGCAGTACTTC. The encoded protein is CASSLSFEQYF.

The J gene is TRBJ2-2, the V gene TRBV9; tentative D call: TRBD2 (6 bases). Germline CDR1 and CDR2: SGDLS and YYNGEE. CDR3 length: 16 residues. Trimming cost V 0 bases and J 0 bases, with 9 bases left between them. The CDR3 loop is CASSVGTNPNTGELFF. CDR3 coding DNA: TGTGCCAGCAGCGTAGGGACTAACCCGAACACCGGGGAGCTGTTTTTT.

The V call is TRBV4-1, the J call TRBJ1-5; D is unclear. Germline CDR1 reads MGHRA; CDR2 reads YSYEKL. The CDR3 has 16 residues. Trimming shortened V by 0 bases and J by 3 bases, and 12 bases separated the two germline ends. Written as DNA, the CDR3 is TGCGCCAGCAGCCAAGACTTCCCAGCCCCCAATCAGCCCCAGCATTTT. Translated: CASSQDFPAPNQPQHF.

The V gene is TRBV5-3, the J gene TRBJ2-3; D unclear. TRBV5-3 qualifies as an ORF whose function is uncertain. This CDR3 region has 14 residues. Deletions cut 0 bases from V and 1 base from J, with 6 bases between. CDR3 nucleotides: TGTGCCAGAAGCTTGGAGGGTGGCACAGATACGCAGTATTTT. Translated: CARSLEGGTDTQYF.